These T cell receptor beta chains were read from a single sample in a study of shared clonotypes between healthy human individuals. TCRdb keeps only in-frame clones here, not all; method: immunoSEQ multiplex PCR. The table records under 650,000 clones, almost 97% of them present only once. Sequences were obtained from naive CD4+ T cells sorted from blood. Receptor source: a young woman in good health. Each CDR3 is given with its conserved first and last residue. D genes are given only for firm matches. Size tells how often a clone was seen (once, few, many) or the class of an expanded clone, and some rows leave it out.

14	TRBV6-5	TRBJ1-1	-	TRBD1	TGTGCCAGCAGAAAACGACAGGGAGTGACTGAAGCTTTCTTT	CASRKRQGVTEAFF
15	TRBV5-6	TRBJ1-4	-	TRBD1	TGTGCCAGCAGCTTGGCCGGGACAGAAAATGAAAAACTGTTTTTT	CASSLAGTENEKLFF
17	TRBV28	TRBJ2-7	-	TRBD2	TGTGCCAGCAGTTTACCCGGTACGGGACTAGCGGGGTACGAGCAGTACTTC	CASSLPGTGLAGYEQYF
14	TRBV29-1	TRBJ1-3	-	-	TGCAGCGTCTCCGGGACTATCTCTGGAAACACCATATATTTT	CSVSGTISGNTIYF
16	TRBV5-1	TRBJ2-2	-	-	TGCGCCAGCCGCAATCTTGGGCAGATGAACACCGGGGAGCTGTTTTTT	CASRNLGQMNTGELFF
11	TRBV28	TRBJ2-1	-	-	TGTGCCAGCAGTTTAGCGTTCGAGCAGTTCTTC	CASSLAFEQFF
15	TRBV5-1	TRBJ1-2	-	TRBD1	TGCGCCAGCAGCTTAGGACAGGGGCCCAACTATGGCTACACCTTC	CASSLGQGPNYGYTF
14	TRBV19	TRBJ2-7	-	TRBD2	TGTGCCAGCTCTCGGGGAGGGGAATCCTACGAGCAGTACTTC	CASSRGGESYEQYF
12	TRBV5-4	TRBJ2-5	-	-	TGTGCCAGCAGAATGCAGCAAGAGACCCAGTACTTC	CASRMQQETQYF
16	TRBV19	TRBJ1-5	-	-	TGTGCCACCCAAGAGATCACCTATTATAGCAATCAGCCCCAGCATTTT	CATQEITYYSNQPQHF
16	TRBV18	TRBJ1-5	-	-	TGTGCCAGCTCACTTGGAACCGGGACCACCGGTCAGCCCCAGCATTTT	CASSLGTGTTGQPQHF
15	TRBV27	TRBJ2-3	once	-	TGTGCCAGCAGTTTAAGGACGAGACGCACAGATACGCAGTATTTT	CASSLRTRRTDTQYF
13	TRBV27	TRBJ1-1	-	-	TGTGCCAGCAGTTTGGTCGTAGGGACTGAAGCTTTCTTT	CASSLVVGTEAFF
12	TRBV28	TRBJ1-5	-	TRBD1	TGTGCCAGTCGGCGGACAGGGGGGCCCCAGCATTTT	CASRRTGGPQHF
12	TRBV28	TRBJ1-5	-	-	TGTGCCAGCAGGGCCGGAGTCCAGCCCCAGCATTTT	CASRAGVQPQHF
15	TRBV10-3	TRBJ2-2	-	-	TGTGCCATCAGTGAGTCTGGACAGCCGACCGGGGAGCTGTTTTTT	CAISESGQPTGELFF
17	TRBV15	TRBJ1-6	-	TRBD1	TGTGCCACCAGCAGAGATCCCGGGACAGGATATAATTCACCCCTCCACTTT	CATSRDPGTGYNSPLHF
17	TRBV9	TRBJ1-3	-	-	TGTGCCAGCAGCGCCAAACAGAAAACCTTCTCTGGAAACACCATATATTTT	CASSAKQKTFSGNTIYF
13	TRBV28	TRBJ2-7	once	-	TGTGCCAGCACCTATGGCAATCCCTACGAGCAGTACTTC	CASTYGNPYEQYF
16	TRBV5-1	TRBJ2-3	-	TRBD2	TGCGCCAGCAGCTTGGCCGGGACTAGCAGCACAGATACGCAGTATTTT	CASSLAGTSSTDTQYF